The next 25 T cell receptor beta chains were all read from a single sample in a study of CD4+ T cells in melanoma. Data came from immunoSEQ multiplex PCR; TCRdb stores just in-frame clones and leaves some out. The repertoire consists of about 21,000 clones, with 78% occurring once and the leading ten covering 9.7%. The receptors were sampled from a human donor with melanoma.

The chain has TRBV19 and TRBJ2-7; TRBD1 is a possible D gene (6 bases). Germline assignment: CDR1 LNHDA and CDR2 SQIVND (reference sequence). This CDR3 has 13 residues. Trimming pared 6 bases from V and 2 bases from J, leaving 11 bases between. In DNA form, the CDR3 reads TGTGCCAGTAGCCCGCCAGGGGCCTACGAGCAGTACTTC. This encodes CASSPPGAYEQYF.

The chain recombines TRBV29-1 with TRBJ2-3; TRBD1 matches 7 bases. Germline assignment: CDR1 SQVTM and CDR2 ANQGSEA. The CDR3 loop spans 14 amino acids. The V gene end was trimmed by 4 bases and the J gene end by 2 bases; junction bases not matched to a gene: 6. The CDR3 sequence: CSVAPDRVTDTQYF. The DNA of the CDR3 is TGCAGCGTTGCCCCCGACAGGGTCACAGATACGCAGTATTTT.

The chain recombines TRBV5-6 with TRBJ2-7; TRBD2 is a possible D gene (6 bases). The V end lost 0 bases, the J end lost 4 bases, and 11 bases lay between the germline ends. In germline, CDR1 is SGHDT, CDR2 YYEEEE. The CDR3 is 14 residues long. CDR3 region: CASSLVGGRYEQYF. CDR3 in DNA: TGTGCCAGCAGCTTGGTTGGGGGGAGGTACGAGCAGTACTTC.

This clone was seen only a few times. V gene TRBV11-3 combines with J gene TRBJ2-1; TRBD2 aligns across 10 bases. The germline CDR1 and CDR2 sequences are SGHNT and YENEEA. The CDR3 totals 15 residues. V lost 1 base, J lost 9 bases, and 6 bases stayed unmatched. The CDR3 sequence: CASSLGLAGVGEQFF. Here the CDR3 DNA reads TGTGCCAGCAGCTTAGGCCTAGCGGGGGTTGGTGAGCAGTTCTTC. Drawing the rest from reference TRBV11-3 and TRBJ2-1, the complete variable domain is EAGVVQSPRYKIIEKKQPVAFWCNPISGHNTLYWYLQNLGQGPELLIRYENEEAVDDSQLPKDRFSAERLKGVDSTLKIQPAELGDSAVYLCASSLGLAGVGEQFFGPGTRLTVL.

This rearrangement joins TRBV6-6 to TRBJ2-7; TRBD1 aligns across 11 bases. CDR1 and CDR2 (germline): MNHNY, SVGAGI (reference sequence). J gave up 2 bases and V 6 bases, and 6 bases lay outside the gene matches. This CDR3 has 15 amino acids. CDR3 nucleotides: TGTGCCAGCAGCCCCGGGACAGGGGGAACCTACGAGCAGTACTTC. The encoded protein is CASSPGTGGTYEQYF.

This rearrangement joins TRBV6-6 to TRBJ1-6; D unclear. The CDR3 loop spans 14 amino acids. Trimming stripped 4 bases from V and 6 bases from J, with 10 bases between. CDR1 is MNHNY and CDR2 is SVGAGI in the germline V gene (reference sequence). The CDR3 DNA reads as TGTGCCAGCAGTTCTTGGGCGGGTAATTCACCCCTCCACTTT. Translated, it gives CASSSWAGNSPLHF.

This clone was recorded once. V is TRBV19 and J is TRBJ1-2; the D is unclear. V lost 7 bases, J lost 6 bases, and 15 bases lay in between. Germline CDR1 LNHDA, CDR2 SQIVND (reference sequence). There are 13 residues in the CDR3. The CDR3 is CASTERFSHGYTF. For the CDR3, the DNA is TGTGCCAGTACTGAGCGCTTCTCACATGGCTACACCTTC.

Relative to its sample, this clone is medium-sized. One end of the junction fails to match germline, which may point to a read error. The genes are TRBV7-7 and TRBJ1-1, with D perhaps matching TRBD1 (5 bases). Germline V CDR1 and CDR2: SSHAT, FNYEAQ (reference sequence). CDR3 length equals 13 residues. The chain's CDR3 is CASSRDRGTEAFF. The CDR3 DNA reads TGTGCTAGCAGCAGAGACAGAGGCACTGAAGCTTTCTTT.

There are a few counts of this clone. The V and J genes are TRBV11-2 and TRBJ1-4; possibly TRBD1 for D (5 bases). The CDR3 runs 14 residues. The V end was cut by 5 bases, the J end by 6 bases, with 13 bases between. Germline CDR1 and CDR2: SGHAT and FQNNGV. CDR3: CASSRDLSYEKLFF. The CDR3 DNA reads as TGTGCCAGCAGCCGGGACCTCTCCTATGAAAAACTGTTTTTT.

J is TRBJ1-2 and V is TRBV18, with unresolved D. This CDR3 is 12 amino acids long. The germline V and J ends were trimmed by 2 bases and 8 bases, with 9 bases remaining between them. Germline loops: CDR1 KGHSH, CDR2 LQKENI. This CDR3 is CASSPSQAGYTF. The CDR3 bases are TGTGCCAGCTCACCATCCCAAGCGGGCTACACCTTC.

This chain connects TRBV27 to TRBJ1-5; TRBD1 aligns across 8 bases. V gave up 2 bases and J gave up 5 bases; unmatched junction bases: 5. This CDR3 is built from 15 residues. Germline V gene data show CDR1 as MNHEY and CDR2 as SMNVEV (reference sequence). CDR3 bases: TGTGCCAGCAGTTTAGGCAGGGGGCCCTATCAGCCCCAGCATTTT. Translation gives CASSLGRGPYQPQHF.

Only one count was recorded for this clone. The V call is TRBV27, the J call TRBJ2-1; the D is unclear. The CDR3 sequence is 17 residues long. With 4 bases removed from V and 6 bases from J, the gap between germline ends came to 22 bases. Germline V CDR1 and CDR2: MNHEY, SMNVEV (reference sequence). The CDR3, as DNA: TGTGCCAGCAGTTCCTTAAGGGTTTCCCGGACCCCCAATGAGCAGTTCTTC. It specifies CASSSLRVSRTPNEQFF.

This clone is deemed medium-sized. This sequence joins TRBV29-1 and TRBJ1-2; D is unclear. The V gene's germline CDR1 is SQVTM and CDR2 ANQGSEA. This CDR3 has 12 residues. V was pared by 1 base and J by 7 bases, with 10 bases between. CDR3 amino acids: CSVEVVAGGYTF. In DNA form, the CDR3 reads TGCAGCGTTGAAGTTGTGGCCGGTGGCTACACCTTC.

In its sample, this clone was seen a few times. V gene TRBV5-1 combines with J gene TRBJ1-2, with D hard to call. Germline CDR1 reads SGHRS; CDR2 reads YFSETQ. V lost 0 bases, J lost 3 bases, and 12 bases lay in between. This CDR3 is 15 amino acids long. The chain's CDR3 is CASSLGPDTHYGYTF. Here the CDR3 DNA reads TGCGCCAGCAGCTTGGGCCCCGATACCCACTATGGCTACACCTTC.

The sample holds one count of this clone. This chain links TRBV7-2 with TRBJ2-7; possibly TRBD2 for D (6 bases). V lost 0 bases and J lost 4, with 16 bases in between. CDR1 SGHTA and CDR2 FQGNSA come from the germline V gene. The CDR3 is made up of 16 amino acids. CDR3 bases: TGTGCCAGCAGCTTAGCGGGCCGGGACTTCCAATACGAGCAGTACTTC. It translates to CASSLAGRDFQYEQYF. The full variable domain, in which reference TRBV7-2 and TRBJ2-7 provide the parts outside the CDR3, is GAGVSQSPSNKVTEKGKDVELRCDPISGHTALYWYRQSLGQGLEFLIYFQGNSAPDKSGLPSDRFSAERTGGSVSTLTIQRTQQEDSAVYLCASSLAGRDFQYEQYFGPGTRLTVT.

This clone occurred once. The chain is built from TRBV27 and TRBJ2-7, with D perhaps matching TRBD1 or TRBD2 (5 bases each). This CDR3 has 16 amino acids. Per germline, CDR1 MNHEY and CDR2 SMNVEV (reference sequence). V shed 0 bases and J shed 5 bases, with 17 bases lying between them. CDR3 DNA: TGTGCCAGCAGTTTATCGAGGGCCTACCGGGGCCACGAGCAGTACTTC. Its translation is CASSLSRAYRGHEQYF.

This chain joins TRBV6-5 and TRBJ2-3, with 7 bases aligning to TRBD2. This CDR3 region has 16 residues. Germline-derived CDR1 and CDR2 are MNHEY and SVGAGI. Trimming took 0 bases from V and 2 from J; bases not matched to a gene: 5. CDR3 nucleotide sequence: TGTGCCAGCAGTTACTCGCTGGGGAGGGTCACAGATACGCAGTATTTT. As protein: CASSYSLGRVTDTQYF.

V gene TRBV5-1 combines with J gene TRBJ1-5; tentatively, D is TRBD1 (5 bases). Germline assignment: CDR1 SGHRS and CDR2 YFSETQ. The ends were cut back, 0 bases at V and 4 bases at J, with 11 bases in the middle. This CDR3 has 15 amino acids. The DNA for the CDR3 is TGCGCCAGCAGCTTGGCCGGGGCAGGGAATCAGCCCCAGCATTTT. Encoded protein: CASSLAGAGNQPQHF.

This sequence joins TRBV10-3 and TRBJ2-5; D possibly corresponds to TRBD1 (6 bases). The V end was cut by 10 bases, the J end by 1 base, with 16 bases between. The CDR3 spans 14 residues. Germline V gene data show CDR1 as ENHRY and CDR2 as SYGVKD. This CDR3 is CATKPQGSQETQYF. The CDR3, as DNA: TGTGCCACCAAGCCCCAGGGGTCCCAAGAGACCCAGTACTTC.

V and J are TRBV5-1 and TRBJ1-2; 7 bases match TRBD1. J gave up 7 bases and V 6 bases, and 6 bases lay outside the gene matches. In germline, CDR1 is SGHRS, CDR2 YFSETQ. This CDR3 contains 12 residues. CDR3 DNA: TGCGCCAGCACCGAGGGACAGTCTGGCTACACCTTC. This encodes CASTEGQSGYTF.

This chain's CDR3 is CASSSGFLAGGHGDTQYF. CDR3 nucleotide sequence: TGCGCCAGCAGCTCCGGATTCTTAGCGGGGGGGCATGGAGATACGCAGTATTTT. The chain recombines TRBV5-1 with TRBJ2-3; 11 nucleotides line up with TRBD2. Germline-derived CDR1 and CDR2 are SGHRS and YFSETQ. The trim removed 3 bases at V and 5 bases at J, leaving 14 bases unmatched. CDR3 length: 18 residues.

The chain carries TRBV7-2 and TRBJ1-2; TRBD1 is a possible D gene (5 bases). V was trimmed by 2 bases and J by 4 bases, leaving 11 bases between them. The CDR3 is made up of 14 amino acids. Per germline, CDR1 SGHTA and CDR2 FQGNSA. Here the CDR3 reads CASSLLGGTYGYTF. CDR3 DNA sequence: TGTGCCAGCAGCTTATTGGGCGGGACCTATGGCTACACCTTC.

This chain links TRBV5-1 with TRBJ2-7, with 7 bases aligning to TRBD1. V lost 4 bases, J lost 2 bases, and 6 bases stayed unmatched. The CDR3 loop spans 14 amino acids. CDR1 SGHRS and CDR2 YFSETQ come from the germline V gene. CDR3 coding DNA: TGCGCCAGCAGCCCCGGGACAGCCACCTACGAGCAGTACTTC. Encoded protein: CASSPGTATYEQYF.

The chain links TRBV6-1 to TRBJ2-7, with D unresolved. The CDR3 is 15 amino acids. Germline CDR1 MNHNS, CDR2 SASEGT. Trimming shortened V by 7 bases and J by 3 bases, and 19 bases separated the two germline ends. DNA for the CDR3: TGTGCCAGCAAGGACCGCCTCGGAACTTTCTACGAGCAGTACTTC. The encoded protein is CASKDRLGTFYEQYF.

The chain recombines TRBV2 with TRBJ1-2; D is unresolved. V lost 4 bases and J 8 bases, leaving 20 bases between the germline ends. CDR1 SNHLY and CDR2 FYNNEI come from the germline V gene. The CDR3 consists of 15 residues. The CDR3 here is CASSATGAVRGGYTF. The CDR3 bases are TGTGCCAGCAGTGCAACGGGAGCCGTGAGAGGAGGCTACACCTTC.